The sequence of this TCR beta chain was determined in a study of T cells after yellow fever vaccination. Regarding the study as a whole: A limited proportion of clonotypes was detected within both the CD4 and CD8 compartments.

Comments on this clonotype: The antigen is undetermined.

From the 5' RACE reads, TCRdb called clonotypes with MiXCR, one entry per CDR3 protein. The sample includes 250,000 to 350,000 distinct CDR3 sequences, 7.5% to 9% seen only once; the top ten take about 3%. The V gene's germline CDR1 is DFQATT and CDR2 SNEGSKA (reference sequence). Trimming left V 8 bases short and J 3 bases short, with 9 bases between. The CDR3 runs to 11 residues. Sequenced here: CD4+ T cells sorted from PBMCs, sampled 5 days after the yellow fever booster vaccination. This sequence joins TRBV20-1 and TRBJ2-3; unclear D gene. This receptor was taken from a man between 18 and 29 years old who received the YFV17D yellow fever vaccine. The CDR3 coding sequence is TGCAGTTGCCGGCCGACAGATACGCAGTATTTT. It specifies CSCRPTDTQYF.